This is a list of T cell receptor beta chains from one sample in a study of T cell repertoires in cytomegalovirus infection. TCRdb re-derived calls from the reads in MiXCR, one entry per CDR3 protein. This table holds hundreds of thousands of distinct CDR3 sequences, roughly 17% found once. The material sequenced was PBMCs. These receptors were taken from a human donor in good health (CMV status not recorded). Some clones in this sample may be carry-over from other donors' samples. Both conserved end residues are part of each CDR3.

CDR3 protein: CASSLGGTGGQEAFF
V gene: TRBV7-9

CDR3 protein: CASSLTGEFYNEQFF
V gene: TRBV7-3

CDR3 protein: CSANLAGSNTGELFF
V gene: TRBV20-1

CDR3 protein: CASSLSWSRVGTVNTEAFF
V gene: TRBV28

CDR3 protein: CSARSGLPSLDTQYF
V gene: TRBV20-1

CDR3 protein: CASSLGVTVEKGLYNEQFF
V gene: TRBV12-3/TRBV12-4

CDR3 protein: CASSPRVRRGLTNTGELFF
V gene: TRBV7-8

CDR3 protein: CATSDSKTMNTEAFF
V gene: TRBV24-1

CDR3 protein: CSAMGQGLVQPQHF
V gene: TRBV20-1

CDR3 protein: CASSPGTGGEKLFF
V gene: TRBV4-1

CDR3 protein: CASSQEGGAGGTDTQYF
V gene: TRBV4-1

CDR3 protein: CASSQGSGSYNEQFF
V gene: TRBV4-1

CDR3 protein: CASTWGGTGLAFF
V gene: TRBV28

CDR3 protein: CASSPQGYNEKLFF
V gene: TRBV12-3/TRBV12-4

CDR3 protein: CASSLWGNAPNNSPLHF
V gene: TRBV5-6

CDR3 protein: CASSPEAYGYTF
V gene: TRBV7-9

CDR3 protein: CASSPGRSAGLGAFF
V gene: TRBV18

CDR3 protein: CSARKDRAQRGGRTDTQYF
V gene: TRBV20-1

CDR3 protein: CASRLAENAFTDTQYF
V gene: TRBV10-3

CDR3 protein: CASSPGAGMNYEQYF
V gene: TRBV4-2

CDR3 protein: CASRLDGNQPQHF
V gene: TRBV6-5

CDR3 protein: CASSFDGTTPGYTF
V gene: TRBV5-1

CDR3 protein: CSVDDPGTSGGNEQFF
V gene: TRBV29-1

CDR3 protein: CSARNGQGRHQPQHF
V gene: TRBV20-1

CDR3 protein: CASSYIQPGQGPGELFF
V gene: TRBV6-5

CDR3 protein: CSARDPQGSYEQYF
V gene: TRBV20-1

CDR3 protein: CASSRWASYEQYF
V gene: TRBV5-4

CDR3 protein: CASSRDMYYEQYF
V gene: TRBV12-3/TRBV12-4

CDR3 protein: CASSLAGRSYGYTF
V gene: TRBV11-2

CDR3 protein: CASSFIGGAASTDTQYF
V gene: TRBV28

CDR3 protein: CSARATGAGNQPQHF
V gene: TRBV20-1

CDR3 protein: CASSPDPGEAFF
V gene: TRBV6-2/TRBV6-3

CDR3 protein: CASSPPPGIDTQYF
V gene: TRBV18

CDR3 protein: CASTPLGVLGGELFF
V gene: TRBV28

CDR3 protein: CASSYFQGGRYYEQYF
V gene: TRBV6-6

CDR3 protein: CASSQDRQLNEQFF
V gene: TRBV4-2

CDR3 protein: CASSYLTGSQETQYF
V gene: TRBV6-5

CDR3 protein: CSVERELASTDTQYF
V gene: TRBV29-1

CDR3 protein: CSAARSNQPQHF
V gene: TRBV20-1

CDR3 protein: CASRPSSGNEQYF
V gene: TRBV2

CDR3 protein: CASSSRSGRSYEQYF
V gene: TRBV7-2

CDR3 protein: CASSVDPVLDTGELFF
V gene: TRBV9

CDR3 protein: CASSEPGQPNSPLHF
V gene: TRBV28

CDR3 protein: CASDEVGGQNEQFF
V gene: TRBV6-2/TRBV6-3

CDR3 protein: CASSLVLGAGAIGNEQFF
V gene: TRBV12-3/TRBV12-4

CDR3 protein: CASSVGGQGTDTQYF
V gene: TRBV9

CDR3 protein: CASSDPGGDMVNQPQHF
V gene: TRBV7-2

CDR3 protein: CALRANEKLFF
V gene: TRBV7-2

CDR3 protein: CAISPTDGLNTEAFF
V gene: TRBV10-3

CDR3 protein: CASSLSGGQAYYEQYF
V gene: TRBV4-2

CDR3 protein: CASSLGPLGGGRQPQHF
V gene: TRBV18

CDR3 protein: CASSPLGITSTDTQYF
V gene: TRBV28

CDR3 protein: CASSRGFRGGPGELFF
V gene: TRBV6-5